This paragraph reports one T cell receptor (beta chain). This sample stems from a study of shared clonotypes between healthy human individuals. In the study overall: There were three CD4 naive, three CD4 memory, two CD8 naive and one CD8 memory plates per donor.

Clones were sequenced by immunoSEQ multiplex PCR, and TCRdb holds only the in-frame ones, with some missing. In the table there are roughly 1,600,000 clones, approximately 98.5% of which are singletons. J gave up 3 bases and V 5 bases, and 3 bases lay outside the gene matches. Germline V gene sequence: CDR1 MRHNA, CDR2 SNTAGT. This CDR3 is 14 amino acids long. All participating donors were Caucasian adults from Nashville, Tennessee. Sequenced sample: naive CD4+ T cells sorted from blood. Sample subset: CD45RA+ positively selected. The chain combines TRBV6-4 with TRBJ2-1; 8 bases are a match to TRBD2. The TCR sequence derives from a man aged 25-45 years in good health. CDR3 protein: CASSFTSGYNEQFF. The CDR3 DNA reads TGTGCCAGCAGTTTTACTAGCGGCTACAATGAGCAGTTCTTC.